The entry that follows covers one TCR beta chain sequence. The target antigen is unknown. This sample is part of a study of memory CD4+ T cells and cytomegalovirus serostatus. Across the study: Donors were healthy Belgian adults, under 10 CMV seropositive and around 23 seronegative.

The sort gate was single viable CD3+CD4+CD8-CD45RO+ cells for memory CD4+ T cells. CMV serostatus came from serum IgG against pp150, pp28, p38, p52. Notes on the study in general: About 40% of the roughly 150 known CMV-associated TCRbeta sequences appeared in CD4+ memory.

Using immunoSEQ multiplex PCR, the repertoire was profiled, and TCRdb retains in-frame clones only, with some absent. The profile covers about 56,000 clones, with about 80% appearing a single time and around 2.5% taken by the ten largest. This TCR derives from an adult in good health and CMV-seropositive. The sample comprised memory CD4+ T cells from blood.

In DNA, the CDR3 is TGCGCCAGCACCCAAGGGGCAGATACGCAGTATTTT. Translation: CASTQGADTQYF. The chain combines TRBV10-2 with TRBJ2-3, with TRBD1 as a possible D gene (5 bases). The CDR3 has 12 residues. V gave up 7 bases and J gave up 4 bases, with 9 bases separating them. Germline V CDR1 and CDR2: WSHSY, SAAADI.